This T cell receptor beta chain was identified in a study of cytomegalovirus exposure and HLA in healthy donors. Study context: Earlier, 95 million to 140 million unique TCR beta sequences were recovered from roughly 200 million T cells by an analysis.

The PCR ran on 60 Vbeta and 13 Jbeta primers. Produced via immunoSEQ multiplex PCR; TCRdb's table is partial and in-frame only. The sample gives some 110,000 clones, 80% to 90% of which show up once; about 1.6% is in the top ten. The V end lost 8 bases, the J end lost 6 bases, and 19 bases lay between the germline ends. This CDR3 has 14 residues. Germline CDR1 is SNHLY and CDR2 is FYNNEI. This clone was seen a few times. The sequencing input was PBMCs. The gene calls are TRBV2 and TRBJ1-1; tentatively, D is TRBD1 (6 bases). The source of this sequence is a man aged 50 or older in good health and CMV-seronegative. The chain's CDR3 is CASLFPQGGAEAFF. Written as DNA, the CDR3 is TGTGCCAGCCTATTCCCCCAAGGGGGAGCTGAAGCTTTCTTT.